What follows is one T cell receptor (beta chain) and its context. Its antigen remains unknown. The V and J ends lost 2 bases and 4 bases respectively, with 8 bases between them. From germline, CDR1 is MNHEY and CDR2 SMNVEV (reference sequence). This CDR3 has 13 residues. The data derive from a study of cytomegalovirus exposure and HLA in healthy donors. Study at large: The Caucasian-associated ancestry cluster held roughly 84% of 300 to 450 genotyped donors. General study points: The only immune exposure information that was available was CMV serostatus.

PCR was performed using 60 Vbeta and 13 Jbeta primers. The repertoire was sequenced with immunoSEQ multiplex PCR; TCRdb's copy has only in-frame clones and lacks some. The table lists under 150,000 clones, 60% to 80% of them singletons. V is TRBV27 and J is TRBJ1-1; D unresolved. This receptor was obtained from an older woman in good health and CMV-seropositive. Sample: PBMCs. CDR3 coding DNA: TGTGCCAGCAGTTTAGGGCGAATCACTGAAGCTTTCTTT. It is translated as CASSLGRITEAFF.